These 4 T cell receptor beta chains share one sample of origin, sequenced in a study of blood T cell repertoires in COVID-19. Data came from immunoSEQ multiplex PCR; TCRdb stores just in-frame clones and leaves some out. The data show 200,000 to 250,000 clones, roughly 80% seen once. Sequencing input: peripheral blood. The receptors originated from a woman in her seventies with acute or convalescent COVID-19.

This rearrangement joins TRBV30 to TRBJ2-3; 12 bases map to TRBD1. The CDR3 totals 14 residues. From germline, CDR1 is GTSNPN and CDR2 SVGIG (reference sequence). V lost 4 bases to trimming and J lost 5 bases; unmatched junction nucleotides: 4. This CDR3 is CAWTGTGGRDTQYF. In DNA, the CDR3 is TGTGCCTGGACCGGGACAGGGGGCCGAGATACGCAGTATTTT.

There are a few counts of this clone. The chain joins TRBV28 to TRBJ2-7; TRBD1 aligns across 8 bases. This CDR3 is built from 12 residues. Trimming removed 8 bases from V and 6 bases from J; junction bases left unmatched: 6. Germline V gene data show CDR1 as MDHEN and CDR2 as SYDVKM. The CDR3 DNA follows: TGTGCCAGCGACCGACAGGGGCTCGAGCAGTACTTC. Protein sequence: CASDRQGLEQYF.

The CDR3 reads CASSVGGLVNTGELFF. For the CDR3, the DNA is TGTGCCAGCAGTGTAGGGGGATTAGTCAACACCGGGGAGCTGTTTTTT. This chain uses TRBV2 with TRBJ2-2; tentative D call: TRBD1 (6 bases). CDR1 and CDR2 from the germline V gene are SNHLY and FYNNEI. V was cut by 4 bases and J by 2 bases, with 14 bases left in between. CDR3 length equals 16 residues.

The chain combines TRBV4-3 with TRBJ1-5; D gene uncertain. Germline values: CDR1 LGHNA, CDR2 YSLEER. Trimming left V 1 base short and J 4 bases short, with 8 bases between. The CDR3 spans 14 residues. The CDR3 DNA reads as TGCGCCAGCAGCCAAGGGACGGGGAATCAGCCCCAGCATTTT. As protein: CASSQGTGNQPQHF.